The 10 T cell receptor beta chains reported below all come from one sample, sequenced in a study of T cells in Graves' hyperthyroidism and ophthalmopathy. Amplification targeted TCR beta CDR3 regions from RNA transcripts. The HTBI primer set drove a first-round RT-PCR of the TCR CDR3. TCRdb analysed the multiplex PCR reads with MiXCR anew, one entry per CDR3 protein. The sample lists about 100,000 distinct CDR3 sequences, approximately 15% seen once, with around 42% in the top ten. Sequencing input: blood. These receptors were collected from a woman aged 50 to 60 with Graves' hyperthyroidism.

This clonotype was counted many times. The chain's CDR3 is CASSSGANVLTF. DNA of the CDR3: TGTGCCAGCAGCTCTGGGGCCAACGTCCTGACTTTC. The chain has TRBV28 and TRBJ2-6; the D is unclear. The CDR3 has 12 amino acids. Trimming cost V 6 bases and J 0 bases, with 0 bases left between them. Germline V gene data show CDR1 as MDHEN and CDR2 as SYDVKM.

The chain links TRBV6-2 or TRBV6-3 to TRBJ1-1; no firm D call. Between the trimmed V and J ends, which lost 6 bases and 0 bases, there was a span of 5 bases. Germline CDR1 reads MNHEY; CDR2 reads SVGEGT. The CDR3 has 12 residues. CDR3 residues: CASRRVNTEAFF. CDR3 nucleotides: TGTGCCAGCAGGAGGGTGAACACTGAAGCTTTCTTT.

In its sample, this clonotype was seen many times. The rearrangement links TRBV28 to TRBJ1-5; D is unclear. V was cut by 5 bases and J by 11 bases, with 19 bases left in between. Germline V lookup: CDR1 MDHEN, CDR2 SYDVKM. This CDR3 region has 14 residues. The DNA of the CDR3 is TGTGCCAGCAGTCCCCACACTTATCAAGGGTCCCAGCATTTT. This codes for CASSPHTYQGSQHF.

This clonotype showed up many times. The chain links TRBV28 to TRBJ1-2; TRBD1 is a possible D gene (6 bases). CDR3 size: 15 residues. Germline loops: CDR1 MDHEN, CDR2 SYDVKM. Trimming shortened V by 1 base and J by 5 bases, and 14 bases separated the two germline ends. The CDR3 sequence: CASSLLVEGGYGYTF. The CDR3 coding sequence is TGTGCCAGCAGTTTATTGGTAGAAGGGGGATATGGCTACACCTTC.

This chain joins TRBV5-1 and TRBJ2-7; TRBD2 matches 8 bases. Germline lookup yields CDR1 SGHRS and CDR2 YFSETQ. The length of the CDR3 is 16 residues. Trimming at V came to 4 bases and at J to 2 bases, leaving 11 bases not matched to a gene. CDR3 sequence reads: CASSDPGGRRPYEQYF. CDR3 bases: TGCGCCAGCAGCGATCCGGGGGGGAGGCGTCCCTACGAGCAGTACTTC.

This clonotype was detected many times. The chain couples TRBV20-1 to TRBJ2-1, with TRBD2 matching over 14 bases. The V segment lost 2 bases and the J segment 4 bases; nucleotides outside the gene matches: 1. Per the germline V gene, CDR1 is DFQATT and CDR2 is SNEGSKA (reference sequence). The CDR3 loop spans 15 amino acids. In DNA form, the CDR3 reads TGCAGTGCTAGACGACTAGCGGGAGGGTACAATGAGCAGTTCTTC. Translating it yields CSARRLAGGYNEQFF.

This clonotype was seen many times. The rearrangement uses TRBV3-1 and TRBJ2-1, with TRBD2 as a possible D gene (6 bases). Trimming took 4 bases from V and 3 from J, leaving 16 bases between them. CDR1 LGHDT and CDR2 YNNKEL come from the germline V gene (reference sequence). The CDR3 loop spans 16 amino acids. The CDR3: CASSPWRASGYNEQFF. CDR3 nucleotides: TGTGCCAGCAGCCCCTGGAGGGCGAGTGGCTACAATGAGCAGTTCTTC.

At least ten counts were recorded for this clonotype. CDR3 sequence: CASSPDLLGAKNIQYF. In DNA form, the CDR3 reads TGTGCCAGCAGTCCCGATCTGTTGGGAGCCAAAAACATTCAGTACTTC. J is TRBJ2-4 and V is TRBV12-3 or TRBV12-4; D unresolved. The CDR3 runs to 16 residues. V was clipped by 5 bases and J by 0 bases, with 14 bases between them.

This clonotype was found many times. This CDR3 is CSARDRRSGLSSYNEQFF. The CDR3 DNA follows: TGCAGTGCTAGAGATAGGAGGTCTGGCCTGAGCTCCTACAATGAGCAGTTCTTC. The gene calls are TRBV20-1 and TRBJ2-1, with D perhaps TRBD2 (5 bases). The CDR3 consists of 18 residues. CDR1 and CDR2 (germline): DFQATT, SNEGSKA (reference sequence). Deletions cut 0 bases from V and 0 bases from J, with 18 bases between.

The rearrangement joins TRBV11-2 to TRBJ1-1, with 8 positions matching TRBD1. The CDR3 runs to 14 residues. Unmatched junction bases numbered 6, after V lost 6 bases and J lost 3 bases. From germline, CDR1 is SGHAT and CDR2 FQNNGV. For the CDR3, the DNA is TGTGCCAGCAGGCCGACAGGGGCGGACACTGAAGCTTTCTTT. Residues: CASRPTGADTEAFF.